This is a list of T cell receptor beta chains from one sample in a study of CD8+ T cells in alopecia areata. Sequencing was performed with immunoSEQ multiplex PCR; in TCRdb, only in-frame clones are kept and a portion is missing. The repertoire holds around 250,000 clones, with roughly 69% as singletons. This specimen was CD4+ T cells sorted from blood, taken at week 0. These receptor sequences come from a human donor with alopecia areata. Each CDR3 is given with its conserved first and last residue. A D gene is named only where the DNA matches it firmly. Clone size appears in some rows only: once, few, many, or a class for an expanded clone.

d_gene	abundance	j_gene	v_gene	CDR3aa	CDR3nt
-	-	TRBJ2-7	TRBV30	CAWSVTGLGEQYF	TGTGCCTGGAGTGTAACCGGGCTGGGAGAGCAGTACTTC
-	-	TRBJ1-6	TRBV30	CAWTYPGRRNSPLHF	TGTGCCTGGACCTACCCGGGGCGAAGAAATTCACCCCTCCACTTT
-	few	TRBJ1-2	TRBV13	CASSLVGNYGYTF	TGTGCCAGCAGCTTAGTGGGGAACTATGGCTACACCTTC
-	-	TRBJ1-4	TRBV27	CASSLSRAGGEKLFF	TGTGCCAGCAGTTTATCGAGGGCCGGCGGTGAAAAACTGTTTTTT
-	-	TRBJ2-5	TRBV29-1	CANAGAGETQYF	TGCGCTAACGCGGGGGCTGGAGAGACCCAGTACTTC
TRBD1	once	TRBJ1-5	TRBV27	CASSWTGSKAQHF	TGTGCCAGCAGTTGGACAGGTTCTAAGGCCCAGCATTTT
TRBD2	-	TRBJ2-7	TRBV5-1	CASSPGLAGHYEQYF	TGCGCCAGCAGCCCCGGACTAGCGGGGCACTACGAGCAGTACTTC
-	-	TRBJ1-6	TRBV19	CASSPLSVSPLHF	TGTGCCAGTAGTCCACTTTCCGTATCACCCCTCCACTTT
-	once	TRBJ1-2	TRBV30	CAWSPGGGPRRGYTF	TGTGCCTGGAGCCCGGGGGGAGGGCCACGGAGGGGCTACACCTTC
-	-	TRBJ2-7	TRBV7-8	CASSADWSSYEQYF	TGTGCCAGCAGCGCGGACTGGAGCTCCTACGAGCAGTACTTC
TRBD1	-	TRBJ1-2	TRBV15	CATSRDRGLTF	TGTGCCACCAGCAGAGATAGGGGGCTAACCTTC
-	few	TRBJ2-2	TRBV29-1	CSGKRSTDTGELFF	TGCAGCGGGAAGCGAAGTACGGATACCGGGGAGCTGTTTTTT
-	-	TRBJ2-4	TRBV18	CASSPIRGHSKNIQYF	TGTGCCAGCTCACCAATTCGGGGTCATTCCAAAAACATTCAGTACTTC
-	-	TRBJ2-6	TRBV19	CASSSRFRDRPGANVLTF	TGTGCCAGTAGTAGCCGTTTCAGAGATCGGCCCGGGGCCAACGTCCTGACTTTC
-	-	TRBJ2-3	TRBV5-4	CASSLVTPDTQYF	TGTGCCAGCAGCTTGGTAACACCAGATACGCAGTATTTT
-	-	TRBJ2-7	TRBV2	CASSIGQPYEQYF	TGTGCCAGCAGTATCGGACAGCCGTACGAGCAGTACTTC
TRBD2	-	TRBJ2-1	TRBV9	CASSVELAGGRQFF	TGTGCCAGCAGCGTAGAACTAGCGGGGGGGCGACAGTTCTTC
-	-	TRBJ2-1	TRBV7-9	CASTLGYNEQFF	TGTGCCAGCACCCTCGGATACAATGAGCAGTTCTTC
-	few	TRBJ2-3	TRBV5-1	CASSLRGMGTDTQYF	TGCGCCAGCAGCTTGCGGGGAATGGGCACAGATACGCAGTATTTT
-	-	TRBJ1-1	TRBV2	CAVQGPEAFF	TGTGCCGTACAGGGCCCTGAAGCTTTCTTT
-	once	TRBJ1-4	TRBV5-1	CASSSTTPAKGKLFF	TGCGCCAGCAGCTCTACGACACCCGCTAAGGGAAAACTGTTTTTT
-	once	TRBJ2-6	TRBV5-1	CASGVAGANVLTF	TGCGCCAGCGGGGTTGCGGGGGCCAACGTCCTGACTTTC
TRBD2	-	TRBJ2-5	TRBV13	CASSQSASGETQYF	TGTGCCAGCAGCCAGTCGGCTAGCGGAGAGACCCAGTACTTC
-	-	TRBJ1-2	TRBV5-1	CASSLEGPNYGYTF	TGCGCCAGCAGCTTGGAAGGCCCTAACTATGGCTACACCTTC
-	-	TRBJ1-1	TRBV9	CASSVAPGPNTEAFF	TGTGCCAGCAGCGTAGCCCCAGGCCCCAACACTGAAGCTTTCTTT
TRBD1	-	TRBJ2-3	TRBV11-1	CASSDPGTGKDTQYF	TGTGCCAGCAGCGATCCTGGGACAGGGAAAGATACGCAGTATTTT
-	-	TRBJ1-5	TRBV30	CAWNMGQHNQPQHF	TGTGCCTGGAATATGGGACAACACAATCAGCCCCAGCATTTT
TRBD1	-	TRBJ1-5	TRBV2	CASRGQGPSNQPQHF	TGTGCCAGCAGGGGACAGGGTCCGAGCAATCAGCCCCAGCATTTT
-	-	TRBJ1-1	TRBV30	CAWSWGRLTTEAFF	TGTGCCTGGAGTTGGGGCCGTCTTACCACTGAAGCTTTCTTT
TRBD1	-	TRBJ2-1	TRBV9	CASSVGGTGGNEQFF	TGTGCCAGCAGCGTAGGAGGGACAGGGGGAAATGAGCAGTTCTTC
-	-	TRBJ2-2	TRBV10-3	CAIMGNPGTGELFF	TGTGCCATCATGGGGAATCCAGGCACCGGGGAGCTGTTTTTT
TRBD2	-	TRBJ2-2	TRBV30	CAWSGPSGGAVTGELFF	TGTGCCTGGAGTGGCCCGAGCGGGGGGGCGGTCACCGGGGAGCTGTTTTTT
-	-	TRBJ1-1	TRBV29-1	CSVEDQTDTEAFF	TGCAGCGTTGAGGACCAGACGGACACTGAAGCTTTCTTT
TRBD2	-	TRBJ2-3	TRBV10-3	CAITKTSGGPTQYF	TGTGCCATCACCAAGACTAGCGGGGGGCCTACGCAGTATTTT
-	-	TRBJ1-5	TRBV30	CAWSVGGRPQHF	TGTGCCTGGAGTGTCGGGGGTAGACCCCAGCATTTT
-	-	TRBJ2-3	TRBV29-1	CSVEDLGDITRDTQYF	TGCAGCGTTGAAGATCTGGGTGATATTACCAGGGATACGCAGTATTTT
TRBD1	-	TRBJ2-3	TRBV29-1	CSGRDRVGDTQYF	TGCAGCGGCCGGGACAGGGTCGGGGATACGCAGTATTTT
-	-	TRBJ2-7	TRBV18	CASSPPGRPTYEQYF	TGTGCCAGCTCACCCCCGGGCAGACCAACGTACGAGCAGTACTTC
-	few	TRBJ2-3	TRBV29-1	CSVAAAGLSTDTQYF	TGCAGCGTTGCGGCGGCGGGACTGAGCACAGATACGCAGTATTTT
TRBD1	-	TRBJ2-5	TRBV11-2	CASSFNRGQETQYF	TGTGCCAGCAGCTTTAACAGGGGACAAGAGACCCAGTACTTC
-	few	TRBJ2-2	TRBV5-1	CASSFQGNTGELFF	TGCGCCAGCAGCTTCCAGGGGAACACCGGGGAGCTGTTTTTT
-	once	TRBJ1-3	TRBV5-6	CASSAPFSGVAGNTIYF	TGTGCCAGCAGCGCGCCATTTTCAGGGGTGGCTGGAAACACCATATATTTT
-	few	TRBJ2-4	TRBV29-1	CSVEAFLSGAKNIQYF	TGCAGCGTTGAGGCTTTTCTTTCTGGGGCCAAAAACATTCAGTACTTC
TRBD1	-	TRBJ1-2	TRBV4-1	CASSQQQGVSGYTF	TGCGCCAGCAGCCAACAACAGGGGGTTAGTGGCTACACCTTC
-	-	TRBJ2-5	TRBV7-9	CASSLEPQETQYF	TGTGCCAGCAGCTTAGAACCGCAAGAGACCCAGTACTTC
-	few	TRBJ2-3	TRBV7-9	CASSQTGDTQYF	TGTGCCAGCAGCCAAACAGGGGATACGCAGTATTTT
TRBD2	-	TRBJ2-4	TRBV4-1	CASSQDREEVSVLAKNIQYF	TGCGCCAGCAGCCAAGATCGGGAGGAAGTGAGTGTTCTGGCCAAAAACATTCAGTACTTC
TRBD1	once	TRBJ1-2	TRBV29-1	CSVGGQDNYGYTF	TGCAGCGTCGGAGGACAGGACAACTATGGCTACACCTTC